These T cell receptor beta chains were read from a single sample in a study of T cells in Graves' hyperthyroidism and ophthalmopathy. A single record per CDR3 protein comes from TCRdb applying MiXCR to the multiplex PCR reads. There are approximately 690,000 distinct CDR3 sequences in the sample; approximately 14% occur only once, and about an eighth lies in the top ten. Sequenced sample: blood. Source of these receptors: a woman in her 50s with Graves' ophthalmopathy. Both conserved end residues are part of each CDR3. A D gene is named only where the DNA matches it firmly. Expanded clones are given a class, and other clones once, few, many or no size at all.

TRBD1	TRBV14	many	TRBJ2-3	TGTGCCAGCAGCCCTAAATGGGGACAGGGGGGCACAGATACGCAGTATTTT	CASSPKWGQGGTDTQYF
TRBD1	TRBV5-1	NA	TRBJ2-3	TGCGCCAGCAGCTTGAGTTCCAGGGGGCGCTCAGATACGCAGTATTTT	CASSLSSRGRSDTQYF
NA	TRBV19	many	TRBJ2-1	TGTGCCAGTAGTATTCTCCCGGGACCAGACTACAATGAGCAGTTCTTC	CASSILPGPDYNEQFF
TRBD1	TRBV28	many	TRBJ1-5	TGTGCCAGCATCCCGGGGACAGCTTATAGCAATCAGCCCCAGCATTTT	CASIPGTAYSNQPQHF
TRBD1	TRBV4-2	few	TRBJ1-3	TGTGCCAGCAGCCAACTCAAGACAGGGAGAAGACTTGGAAACACCATATATTTT	CASSQLKTGRRLGNTIYF
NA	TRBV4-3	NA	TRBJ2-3	TGCGCCAGCAGCCAATTCTGGAGCACAGATACGCAGTATTTT	CASSQFWSTDTQYF
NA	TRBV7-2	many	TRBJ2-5	TGTGCCAGCAGCTTAGATGTTTGGAGCCTCGGAGAGACCCAGTACTTC	CASSLDVWSLGETQYF
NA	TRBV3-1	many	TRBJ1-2	TGTGCCAGCAGCCAAGGCCCAGTCCCGATTTATGGCTACACCTTC	CASSQGPVPIYGYTF
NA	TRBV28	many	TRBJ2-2	TGTGCCAGCAGGGAAGGGTTGGGACAAGCGAACACCGGGGAGCTGTTTTTT	CASREGLGQANTGELFF
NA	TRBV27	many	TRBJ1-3	TGTGCCAGCAAGCCGGGTAGGGACTCTGGAAACACCATATATTTT	CASKPGRDSGNTIYF
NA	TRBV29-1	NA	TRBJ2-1	TGCAGCGTTTCGACCAACTACAATGAGCAGTTCTTC	CSVSTNYNEQFF
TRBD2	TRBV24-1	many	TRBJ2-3	TGTGCCACCAGTGATGCACCTCCGGGCCCGAGGACTAGCGGGAGGGCAGATACGCAGTATTTT	CATSDAPPGPRTSGRADTQYF
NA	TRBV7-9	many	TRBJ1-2	TGTGCCAGCAGCTCCGGTCATATGTTCGATGGCTACACCTTC	CASSSGHMFDGYTF
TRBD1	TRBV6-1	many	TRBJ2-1	TGTGCCAGCAGTGAACGGGGACAGGGGGTCAATGAGCAGTTCTTC	CASSERGQGVNEQFF
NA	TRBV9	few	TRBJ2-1	TGTGCCAGCACCCGTAGTTGGGGGGAAGCCCTATCGAGCTCCTACAATGAGCAGTTCTTC	CASTRSWGEALSSSYNEQFF
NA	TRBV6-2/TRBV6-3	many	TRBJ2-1	TGTGCCAGCAGTTACGATAGGAGGGGCCTCTCCTACAATGAGCAGTTCTTC	CASSYDRRGLSYNEQFF
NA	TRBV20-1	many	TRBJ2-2	TGCAGTGCGGCGACAGGATCCACCGGGGAGCTGTTTTTT	CSAATGSTGELFF
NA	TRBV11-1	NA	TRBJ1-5	TGTGCCAGCAGCTTAACGGAGTATCAGCCCCAGCATTTT	CASSLTEYQPQHF
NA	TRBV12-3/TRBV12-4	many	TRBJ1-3	TGTGCCAGCAGTTTACGGGGGCGATCTGGAAACACCATATATTTT	CASSLRGRSGNTIYF
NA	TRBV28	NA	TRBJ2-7	TGTGCCAGCAGTTTAATTAGGGGAATGGACGAGCAGTACTTC	CASSLIRGMDEQYF
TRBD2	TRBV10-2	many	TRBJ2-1	TGCGCCAGCAGTGATGGGACTAGCGCCTACAATGAGCAGTTCTTC	CASSDGTSAYNEQFF
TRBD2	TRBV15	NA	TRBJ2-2	TGTGCCACCAGCAGGACCCACGGGGGGGTATTTGGCACCGGGGAGCTGGTTTTT	CATSRTHGGVFGTGELVF
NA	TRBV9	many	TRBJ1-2	TGTGCCAGCAGTGCGCGACCGACTCAAAACTATGGCTACACCTTC	CASSARPTQNYGYTF
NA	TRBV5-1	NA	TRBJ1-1	TGCGCCAGCAGCTTGGGACAGGCCCTATCACGAGAAGCTTTCTTT	CASSLGQALSREAFF
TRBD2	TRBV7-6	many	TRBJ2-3	TGTGCCAGCAGCTTAGCATTTTCGGGGGGGGCCAGTAGCACAGATACGCAGTATTTT	CASSLAFSGGASSTDTQYF
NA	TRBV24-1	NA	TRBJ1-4	TGTGCCACCAGTGCGCACGGTACTAATGAAAAACTGTTTTTT	CATSAHGTNEKLFF
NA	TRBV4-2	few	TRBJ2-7	TGTGCCAGCAGCCAACCCGAAAATATCTACGAGCAGTACTTC	CASSQPENIYEQYF
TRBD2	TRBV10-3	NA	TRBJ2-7	TGTGCCATCAGTGACCCGGCTAGCGGGAGGGCCCGCGGCGAGCAGTACTTC	CAISDPASGRARGEQYF
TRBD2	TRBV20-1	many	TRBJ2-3	TGCAGTGCTGGGACTAGCGGGAGGGATACGCAGTATTTT	CSAGTSGRDTQYF
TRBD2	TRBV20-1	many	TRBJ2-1	TGCAGTGCCCACGCTACTAGCGGGAGTTTGAATGAGCAGTTCTTC	CSAHATSGSLNEQFF
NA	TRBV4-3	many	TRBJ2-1	TGCGCCAGCAGCCTAAGTACCACTAGTGATGAGCAGTTCTTC	CASSLSTTSDEQFF
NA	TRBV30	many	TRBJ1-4	TGTGCCTGGTCCATTCGGGCCAAGAATGAAAAACTGTTTTTT	CAWSIRAKNEKLFF
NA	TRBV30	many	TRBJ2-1	TGTGCCTGGAGCGCCCGTGAGGAGGGGGGAGCATACAATGAGCAGTTCTTC	CAWSAREEGGAYNEQFF
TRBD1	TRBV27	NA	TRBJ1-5	TGTGCCAGCAGTTCGACAGGGGTTCATCTTCGCAAGAATAGCAATCAGCCCCAGCATTTT	CASSSTGVHLRKNSNQPQHF
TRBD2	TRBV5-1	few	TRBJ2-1	TGCGCCAGCAGCTTGGGCGGGACTAGCTTGTCCTACAATGAGCAGTTCTTC	CASSLGGTSLSYNEQFF
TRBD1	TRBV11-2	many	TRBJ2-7	TGTGCCAGCAGCTTAGCCCCAGGGGGCGAGCAGTACTTC	CASSLAPGGEQYF
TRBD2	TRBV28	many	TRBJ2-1	TGTGCCAGCAGTTGGGGGGCTAGCGGGACCTACAATGAGCAGTTCTTC	CASSWGASGTYNEQFF